This passage covers 11 T cell receptor beta chains from one sample sequenced in a study of beta chain features in type 1 diabetes. What was sequenced were expressed TCRB transcripts, since all of the isolated RNA had been reverse transcribed. TCRdb keeps only in-frame clones here, not all; method: immunoSEQ multiplex PCR. The table lists roughly 400,000 clones, about 15% of them singletons, with about 0.018% in the top ten. The sample was naive CD4+ T cells from blood. These receptors all stem from a woman between 18 and 29 years old in good health.

V is TRBV7-9 and J is TRBJ2-5, with 12 bases lining up with TRBD2. J gave up 1 base and V 5 bases, and 5 bases lay outside the gene matches. Looked up from germline, CDR1 is SEHNR and CDR2 is FQNEAQ (reference sequence). The CDR3 is 16 residues long. The CDR3 region is CASSLGTSGLQETQYF. The CDR3 DNA reads TGTGCCAGCAGCCTAGGGACTAGCGGGCTCCAAGAGACCCAGTACTTC.

This clone was found a few times. The chain's CDR3 is CTSSQASSGTHNEQFF. CDR3 in DNA: TGCACCAGCAGCCAGGCCTCTAGCGGGACCCACAATGAGCAGTTCTTC. V gene TRBV1 combines with J gene TRBJ2-1; TRBD2 was called by the table and not checked on the DNA. TRBV1 is labeled a pseudogene. This CDR3 contains 16 residues.

J is TRBJ1-5 and V is TRBV4-1, with a tentative D call TRBD1 (6 bases). CDR1 is MGHRA, CDR2 YSYEKL, per germline. The CDR3 extends over 14 amino acids. V was trimmed by 6 bases and J by 3 bases, leaving 12 bases between them. In DNA form, the CDR3 reads TGCGCCAGCAGGGATACAGGGACCAATCAGCCCCAGCATTTT. Its translation is CASRDTGTNQPQHF.

Only a few counts were recorded for this clone. The chain combines TRBV11-2 with TRBJ2-1; D might be TRBD2 (6 bases). CDR1 and CDR2 from the germline V gene are SGHAT and FQNNGV. The CDR3 consists of 15 residues. With 3 bases removed from V and 0 bases from J, the gap between germline ends came to 9 bases. The CDR3 region has the DNA TGTGCCAGCAGCTTGACCGGGAGCTCCTACAATGAGCAGTTCTTC. Residues: CASSLTGSSYNEQFF.

This sequence joins TRBV30 and TRBJ2-7, with D possibly matching TRBD2 (6 bases). The CDR3 runs to 15 residues. Germline-derived CDR1 and CDR2 are GTSNPN and SVGIG (reference sequence). The germline V and J ends were trimmed by 0 bases and 2 bases, with 14 bases remaining between them. The CDR3: CAWSVKVGLAYEQYF. DNA of the CDR3: TGTGCCTGGAGTGTAAAAGTGGGACTTGCCTACGAGCAGTACTTC.

This clone was observed a handful of times. The gene calls are TRBV14 and TRBJ1-5, with TRBD1 identical over 7 bases. The CDR3 has 15 amino acids. J gave up 6 bases and V 1 base, and 6 bases lay outside the gene matches. Germline V gives CDR1 SGHDN, CDR2 FVKESK. The chain's CDR3 is CASSQGQGRGQPQHF. The CDR3 bases are TGTGCCAGCAGCCAAGGACAGGGAAGGGGTCAGCCCCAGCATTTT.

The J gene is TRBJ2-7, the V gene TRBV15, with D unresolved. The V end was cut by 1 base, the J end by 2 bases, with 9 bases between. CDR3 length equals 14 residues. The germline V gene has CDR1 LNHNV and CDR2 YYDKDF (reference sequence). The CDR3 loop reads CATSRVDTTYEQYF. The CDR3 region has the DNA TGTGCCACCAGCAGAGTAGATACGACCTACGAGCAGTACTTC.

The sample holds a few counts of this clone. The V gene is TRBV27, the J gene TRBJ2-5; a possible D gene is TRBD2 (7 bases). Germline loops: CDR1 MNHEY, CDR2 SMNVEV (reference sequence). CDR3 size: 14 residues. With 3 bases removed from V and 4 bases from J, the gap between germline ends came to 12 bases. CDR3 coding DNA: TGTGCCAGCAGTTTTTCTCGGGGGGCAGAGACCCAGTACTTC. It specifies CASSFSRGAETQYF.

This clone was found a few times. The genes are TRBV5-1 and TRBJ2-1; D possibly corresponds to TRBD1 (5 bases). Trimming removed 1 base at V and 0 bases at J, with 8 bases between. Germline V gene sequence: CDR1 SGHRS, CDR2 YFSETQ. This CDR3 has 15 residues. The CDR3 reads CASSLTGRSYNEQFF. DNA of the CDR3: TGCGCCAGCAGCTTGACAGGTCGCTCCTACAATGAGCAGTTCTTC.

The J gene is TRBJ2-1, the V gene TRBV9; a possible D gene is TRBD1 (5 bases). This CDR3 is built from 16 residues. Germline V gene lookup returns CDR1 SGDLS and CDR2 YYNGEE. Trimming left V 0 bases short and J 12 bases short, with 22 bases between. The CDR3 protein is CASSVGLGPRPNSQFF. CDR3 sequence (DNA): TGTGCCAGCAGCGTAGGTCTGGGGCCCCGCCCTAACTCGCAGTTCTTC.

The V call is TRBV5-4, the J call TRBJ2-3, with D possibly being TRBD1 (6 bases). V lost 0 bases and J lost 4, with 12 bases in between. Germline V lookup: CDR1 SGHNT, CDR2 YYREEE (reference sequence). The CDR3 is made up of 15 amino acids. This CDR3 reads CASSLVLQGSDTQYF. The CDR3 nucleotides are TGTGCCAGCAGCTTGGTTCTTCAGGGGTCAGATACGCAGTATTTT.